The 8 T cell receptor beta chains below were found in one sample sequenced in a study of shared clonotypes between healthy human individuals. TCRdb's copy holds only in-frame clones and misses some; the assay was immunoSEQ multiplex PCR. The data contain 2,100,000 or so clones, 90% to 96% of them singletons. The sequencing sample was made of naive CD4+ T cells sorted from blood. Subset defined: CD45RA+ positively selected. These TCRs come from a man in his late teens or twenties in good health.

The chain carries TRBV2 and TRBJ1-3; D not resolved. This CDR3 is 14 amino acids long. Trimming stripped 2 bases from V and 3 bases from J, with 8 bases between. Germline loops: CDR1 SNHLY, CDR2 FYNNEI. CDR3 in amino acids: CASSEQRDGNTIYF. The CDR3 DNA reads TGTGCCAGCAGTGAACAGAGGGATGGAAACACCATATATTTT.

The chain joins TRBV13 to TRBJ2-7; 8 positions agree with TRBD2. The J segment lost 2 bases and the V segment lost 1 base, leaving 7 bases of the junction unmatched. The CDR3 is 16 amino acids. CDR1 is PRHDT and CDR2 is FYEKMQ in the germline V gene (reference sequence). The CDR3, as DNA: TGTGCCAGCAGCTTAGAGGGACTAGGATCCCCCTACGAGCAGTACTTC. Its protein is CASSLEGLGSPYEQYF.

CDR3 in amino acids: CASKWGQGSNQPQHF. The CDR3 nucleotides are TGTGCCAGCAAGTGGGGACAGGGAAGCAATCAGCCCCAGCATTTT. This chain links TRBV6-1 with TRBJ1-5; 9 bases are a match to TRBD1. V was clipped by 7 bases and J by 1 base; unmatched bases: 5. This CDR3 has 15 residues. In germline, CDR1 is MNHNS, CDR2 SASEGT.

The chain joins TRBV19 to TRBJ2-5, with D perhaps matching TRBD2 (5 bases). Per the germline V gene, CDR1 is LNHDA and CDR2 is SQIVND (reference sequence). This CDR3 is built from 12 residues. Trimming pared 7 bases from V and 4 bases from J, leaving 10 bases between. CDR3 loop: CASILRGETQYF. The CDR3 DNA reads TGTGCCAGTATCTTACGGGGAGAGACCCAGTACTTC.

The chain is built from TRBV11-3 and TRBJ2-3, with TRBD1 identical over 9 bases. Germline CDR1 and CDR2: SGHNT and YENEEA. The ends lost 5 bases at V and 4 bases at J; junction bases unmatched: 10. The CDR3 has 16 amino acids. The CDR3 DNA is TGTGCCAGCAGCACAGGACAGGGGAAGTCCCCAGATACGCAGTATTTT. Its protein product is CASSTGQGKSPDTQYF. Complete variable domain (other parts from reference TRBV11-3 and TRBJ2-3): EAGVVQSPRYKIIEKKQPVAFWCNPISGHNTLYWYLQNLGQGPELLIRYENEEAVDDSQLPKDRFSAERLKGVDSTLKIQPAELGDSAVYLCASSTGQGKSPDTQYFGPGTRLTVL.

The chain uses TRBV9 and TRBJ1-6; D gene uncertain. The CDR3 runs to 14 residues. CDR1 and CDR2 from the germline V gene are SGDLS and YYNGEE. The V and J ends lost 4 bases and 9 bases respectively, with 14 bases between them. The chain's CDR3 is CASSLGPEGSPLHF. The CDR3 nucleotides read TGTGCCAGCAGCCTCGGCCCGGAGGGTTCACCCCTCCACTTT.

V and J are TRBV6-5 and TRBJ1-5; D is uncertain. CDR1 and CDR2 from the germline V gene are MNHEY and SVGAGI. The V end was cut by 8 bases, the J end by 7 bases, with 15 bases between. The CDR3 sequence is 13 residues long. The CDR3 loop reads CASCALYGQPQHF. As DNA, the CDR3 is TGTGCCAGCTGTGCCCTTTACGGCCAGCCCCAGCATTTT.

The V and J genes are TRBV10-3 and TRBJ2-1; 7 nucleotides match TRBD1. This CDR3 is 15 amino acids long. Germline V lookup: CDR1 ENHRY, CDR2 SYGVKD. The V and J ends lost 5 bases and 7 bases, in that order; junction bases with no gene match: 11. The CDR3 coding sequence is TGTGCCATCAGTAAGGGGGCCGACGTTGGGAATGAGCAGTTCTTC. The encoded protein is CAISKGADVGNEQFF.